This TCR beta chain was recovered during a study of CXCR3-negative and CXCR3-positive naive CD8 T cells. There are 15 residues in the CDR3. CDR1 and CDR2 (germline): SGHRS, YFSETQ. Via 5' RACE with UMI labels, TRB cDNA libraries were prepared. TCRdb reprocessed the 5' RACE reads, with one entry per CDR3 protein and no DNA. Recorded here are tens of thousands of distinct CDR3 sequences; the top ten clones represent roughly 0.99%. The V gene is TRBV5-1, the J gene TRBJ2-1; the TCRdb call, TRBD2, lacks DNA for checking. This receptor was obtained from a human donor in good health. Some clones in this sample may be carry-over from other donors' samples. Sequences were obtained from naive CXCR3- CD8+ T cells from blood. Subset meaning: CD45RO-CCR7+CD27+CD95- naive CD8+ T cells lacking CXCR3 (TNR3-). CDR3 amino acids: CASSPGLADYNEQFF.